The source of this T cell receptor beta chain is a study of OX40 agonist ivuxolimab in advanced cancers. Study as a whole: The patients received ivuxolimab by intravenous route every 2 weeks at 0.01 to 10 mg/kg.

The method was immunoSEQ multiplex PCR; TCRdb's version includes in-frame clones alone and lacks a portion of them. The repertoire includes some 91,000 clones, about 87% of them detected once, and approximately 4.8% sits in the top ten. CDR1 and CDR2 from the germline V gene are LNHDA and SQIVND (reference sequence). After removal of 5 bases from V and 1 base from J, the junction contained 5 bases not matched to a gene. This CDR3 contains 15 residues. Individuals having autoimmune disease history or systemic immunosuppression were not enrolled. The rearrangement links TRBV19 to TRBJ1-5; 7 positions match TRBD1. This clonotype was obtained from an adult with an advanced solid tumor such as melanoma, head and neck, liver or kidney cancer. Here the sequenced sample was CD4+ or CD8+ T cells sorted from blood, taken in a trial of the OX40 agonist ivuxolimab. CDR3 coding DNA: TGTGCCAGTAGTTTCCACAGGGGAAGCAATCAGCCCCAGCATTTT. This codes for CASSFHRGSNQPQHF.